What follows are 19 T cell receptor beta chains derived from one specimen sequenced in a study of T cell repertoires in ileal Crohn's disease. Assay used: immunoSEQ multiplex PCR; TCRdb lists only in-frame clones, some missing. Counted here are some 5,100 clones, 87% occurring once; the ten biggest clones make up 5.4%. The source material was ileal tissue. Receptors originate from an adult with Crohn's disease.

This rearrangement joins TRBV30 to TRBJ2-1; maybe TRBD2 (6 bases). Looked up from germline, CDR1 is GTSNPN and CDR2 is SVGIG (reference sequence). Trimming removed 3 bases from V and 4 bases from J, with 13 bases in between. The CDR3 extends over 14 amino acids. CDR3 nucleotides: TGTGCCTGGAGGGGTGGGGGGAAATACAATGAGCAGTTCTTC. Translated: CAWRGGGKYNEQFF.

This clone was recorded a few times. The CDR3 here is CASSVEEGRTQYF. The CDR3 DNA reads TGTGCCAGCAGCGTAGAAGAGGGTCGGACCCAGTACTTC. This rearrangement joins TRBV9 to TRBJ2-5; D possibly corresponds to TRBD2 (5 bases). V was trimmed by 0 bases and J by 7 bases, leaving 10 bases between them. CDR1 and CDR2 (germline): SGDLS, YYNGEE. The CDR3 length is 13 residues.

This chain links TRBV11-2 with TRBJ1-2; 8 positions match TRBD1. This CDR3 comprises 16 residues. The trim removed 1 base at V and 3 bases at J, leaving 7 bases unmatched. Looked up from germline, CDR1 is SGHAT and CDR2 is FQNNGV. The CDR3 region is CASSLGGAGGYYGYTF. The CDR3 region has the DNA TGTGCCAGCAGCTTAGGTGGAGCAGGGGGCTACTATGGCTACACCTTC.

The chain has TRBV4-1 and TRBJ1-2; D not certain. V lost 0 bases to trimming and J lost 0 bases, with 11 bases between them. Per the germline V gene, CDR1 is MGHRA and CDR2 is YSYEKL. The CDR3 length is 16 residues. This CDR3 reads CASSQDYTSPNYGYTF. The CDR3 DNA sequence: TGCGCCAGCAGCCAAGATTACACCTCGCCTAACTATGGCTACACCTTC.

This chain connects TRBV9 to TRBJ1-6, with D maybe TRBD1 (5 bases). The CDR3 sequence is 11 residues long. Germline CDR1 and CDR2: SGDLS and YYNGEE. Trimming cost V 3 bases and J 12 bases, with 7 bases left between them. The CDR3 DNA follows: TGTGCCAGCAGCGGCGGGGGACCCCTCCACTTT. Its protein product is CASSGGGPLHF.

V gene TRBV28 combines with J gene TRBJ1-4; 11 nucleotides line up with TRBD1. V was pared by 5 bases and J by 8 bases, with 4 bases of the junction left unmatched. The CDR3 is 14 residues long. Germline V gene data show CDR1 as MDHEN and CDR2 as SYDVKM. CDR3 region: CASSRDRGYEKLFF. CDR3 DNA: TGTGCCAGCAGTCGGGACAGGGGGTACGAAAAACTGTTTTTT.

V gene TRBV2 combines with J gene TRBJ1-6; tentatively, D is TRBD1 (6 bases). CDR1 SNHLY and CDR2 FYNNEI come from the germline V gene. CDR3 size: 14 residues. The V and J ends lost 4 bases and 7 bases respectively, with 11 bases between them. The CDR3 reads CASSGRGANSPLHF. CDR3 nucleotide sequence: TGTGCCAGCAGTGGTCGGGGGGCGAATTCACCCCTCCACTTT.

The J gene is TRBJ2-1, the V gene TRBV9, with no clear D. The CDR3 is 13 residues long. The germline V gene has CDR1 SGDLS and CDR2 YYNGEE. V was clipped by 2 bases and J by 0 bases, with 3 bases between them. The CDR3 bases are TGTGCCAGCAGCGTGCGCTCCTACAATGAGCAGTTCTTC. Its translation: CASSVRSYNEQFF.

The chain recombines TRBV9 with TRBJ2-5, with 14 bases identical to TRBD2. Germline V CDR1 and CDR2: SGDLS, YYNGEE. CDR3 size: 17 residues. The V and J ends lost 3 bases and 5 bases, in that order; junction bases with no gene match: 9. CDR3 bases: TGTGCCAGCAGCGCAGGGACTAGCGGGGGAGCAGGGGAGACCCAGTACTTC. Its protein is CASSAGTSGGAGETQYF.

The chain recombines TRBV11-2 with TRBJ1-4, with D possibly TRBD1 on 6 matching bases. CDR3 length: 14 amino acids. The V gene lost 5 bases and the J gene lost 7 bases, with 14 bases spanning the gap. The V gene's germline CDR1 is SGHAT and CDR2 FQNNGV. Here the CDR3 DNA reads TGTGCCAGCAGCCGGGGGGGGGCGAGTGAAAAACTGTTTTTT. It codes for CASSRGGASEKLFF.

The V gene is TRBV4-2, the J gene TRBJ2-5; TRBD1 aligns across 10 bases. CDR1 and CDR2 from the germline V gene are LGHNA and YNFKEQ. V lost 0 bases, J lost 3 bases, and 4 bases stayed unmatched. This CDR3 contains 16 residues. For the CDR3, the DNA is TGTGCCAGCAGCCAAGACCCGACAGGGGGCAAAGAGACCCAGTACTTC. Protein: CASSQDPTGGKETQYF.

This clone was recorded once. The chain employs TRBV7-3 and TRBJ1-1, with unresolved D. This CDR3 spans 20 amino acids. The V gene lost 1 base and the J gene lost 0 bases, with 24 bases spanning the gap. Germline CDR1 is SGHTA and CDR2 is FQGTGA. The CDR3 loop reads CASSLRAPQSAGKMNTEAFF. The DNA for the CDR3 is TGTGCCAGCAGCTTAAGGGCCCCCCAGTCAGCAGGCAAAATGAACACTGAAGCTTTCTTT.

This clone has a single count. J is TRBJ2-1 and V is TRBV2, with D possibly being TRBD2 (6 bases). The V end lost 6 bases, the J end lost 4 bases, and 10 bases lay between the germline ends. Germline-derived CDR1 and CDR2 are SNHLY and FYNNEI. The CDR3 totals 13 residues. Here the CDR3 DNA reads TGTGCCAGCAGCGGCGGGGAGTACAATGAGCAGTTCTTC. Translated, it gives CASSGGEYNEQFF.

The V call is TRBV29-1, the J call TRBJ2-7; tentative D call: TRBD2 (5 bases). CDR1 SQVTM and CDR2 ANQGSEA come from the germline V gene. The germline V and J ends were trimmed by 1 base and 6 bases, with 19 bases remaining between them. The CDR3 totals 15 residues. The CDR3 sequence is CSVEVGSSPRAEQYF. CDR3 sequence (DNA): TGCAGCGTTGAAGTCGGTTCTAGCCCAAGGGCCGAGCAGTACTTC.

As DNA, the CDR3 is TGTGCCAGCTACCGGCAGGGGGGTGGCACCGGGGAGCTGTTTTTT. This translates into CASYRQGGGTGELFF. V and J are TRBV2 and TRBJ2-2; D is possibly TRBD1 (7 bases). V was shortened by 8 bases and J by 4 bases, with 17 bases between the two germline ends. From germline, CDR1 is SNHLY and CDR2 FYNNEI. The CDR3 consists of 15 residues.

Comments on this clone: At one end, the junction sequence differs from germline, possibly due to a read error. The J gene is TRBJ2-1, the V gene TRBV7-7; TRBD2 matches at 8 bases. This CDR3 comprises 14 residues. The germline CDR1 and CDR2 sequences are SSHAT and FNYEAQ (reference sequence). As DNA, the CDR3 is TGTGCTAGCAGCTTAGGTCGGGGGGGGGCTGAGCAGTTCTTC. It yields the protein CASSLGRGGAEQFF.

The CDR3 coding sequence is TGCGCCAGCAGCGGAGGGGACAGGCAAGAGACCCAGTACTTC. Translating it yields CASSGGDRQETQYF. The V gene is TRBV5-1, the J gene TRBJ2-5, with 8 nucleotides matching TRBD1. V lost 4 bases and J lost 2; bases outside the gene matches: 4. This CDR3 region has 14 residues. Germline values: CDR1 SGHRS, CDR2 YFSETQ.

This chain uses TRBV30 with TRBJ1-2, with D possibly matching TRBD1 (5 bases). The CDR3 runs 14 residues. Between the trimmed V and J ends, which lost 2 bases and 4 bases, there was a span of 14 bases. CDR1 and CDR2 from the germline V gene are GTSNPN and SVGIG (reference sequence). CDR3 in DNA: TGTGCCTGGAGTATCCAGGGTAGGGTCTATGGCTACACCTTC. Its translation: CAWSIQGRVYGYTF.

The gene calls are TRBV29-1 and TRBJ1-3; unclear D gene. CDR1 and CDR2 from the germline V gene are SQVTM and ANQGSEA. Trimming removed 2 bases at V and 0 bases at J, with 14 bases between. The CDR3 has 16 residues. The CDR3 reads CSVESPGQNSGNTIYF. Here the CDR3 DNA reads TGCAGCGTTGAATCCCCGGGTCAAAACTCTGGAAACACCATATATTTT.